This entry lists 16 T cell receptor beta chains sequenced from one sample in a study of CD4+ T cells in melanoma. The protocol was immunoSEQ multiplex PCR, while the TCRdb copy is restricted to in-frame clones and leaves out a portion. The sample carries over 100,000 clones, 92% recorded once. Material: peripheral blood. These receptors were taken from a human donor with melanoma.

This clone was detected once. The genes are TRBV4-1 and TRBJ1-2; D is perhaps TRBD1 (5 bases). CDR1 is MGHRA and CDR2 is YSYEKL in the germline V gene. The CDR3 has 15 amino acids. V was trimmed by 0 bases and J by 8 bases, leaving 16 bases between them. For the CDR3, the DNA is TGCGCCAGCAGCCAAGATCACGGACAAGCTGTGGGCTACACCTTC. Protein product: CASSQDHGQAVGYTF.

The chain carries TRBV6-6 and TRBJ1-2; TRBD1 matches at 7 bases. CDR1 and CDR2 (germline): MNHNY, SVGAGI (reference sequence). The CDR3 loop spans 12 amino acids. With V trimmed by 5 bases and J by 6 bases, 3 bases remained unmatched. The CDR3 spells CASSKGGNGYTF. The CDR3 region has the DNA TGTGCCAGCAGTAAAGGGGGCAATGGCTACACCTTC.

The rearrangement links TRBV10-3 to TRBJ2-2; weak D call: TRBD2 (5 bases). The length of the CDR3 is 16 residues. CDR1 is ENHRY and CDR2 is SYGVKD in the germline V gene. The ends were cut back, 2 bases at V and 2 bases at J, with 12 bases in the middle. CDR3 sequence: CAISEPGLKNTGELFF. CDR3 sequence (DNA): TGTGCCATCAGTGAGCCCGGACTTAAAAACACCGGGGAGCTGTTTTTT.

This chain uses TRBV4-1 with TRBJ2-7, with D tentatively TRBD1 (6 bases). Trimming removed 4 bases at V and 2 bases at J, with 12 bases between. This CDR3 has 14 amino acids. Germline CDR1 and CDR2: MGHRA and YSYEKL. The DNA of the CDR3 is TGCGCCAGCAGCCGTCGACAGGACCCCTACGAGCAGTACTTC. It encodes CASSRRQDPYEQYF.

This chain connects TRBV5-5 to TRBJ2-5; D possibly corresponds to TRBD2 (5 bases). Germline values: CDR1 SGHKS, CDR2 YYEKEE (reference sequence). The CDR3 extends over 12 amino acids. The V end was cut by 4 bases, the J end by 7 bases, with 11 bases between. This CDR3 is CASSPAEGTQYF. The CDR3 region has the DNA TGTGCCAGCAGCCCGGCAGAGGGGACCCAGTACTTC.

The rearrangement uses TRBV11-3 and TRBJ2-3; unclear D gene. The V and J ends lost 6 bases and 5 bases respectively, with 6 bases between them. Germline CDR1 and CDR2: SGHNT and YENEEA. The CDR3 length is 11 residues. CDR3 in amino acids: CASSSGDTQYF. In DNA, the CDR3 is TGTGCCAGCAGTAGTGGAGATACGCAGTATTTT. Full variable domain (rest looked up from reference TRBV11-3 and TRBJ2-3): EAGVVQSPRYKIIEKKQPVAFWCNPISGHNTLYWYLQNLGQGPELLIRYENEEAVDDSQLPKDRFSAERLKGVDSTLKIQPAELGDSAVYLCASSSGDTQYFGPGTRLTVL.

The gene calls are TRBV9 and TRBJ2-6; no firm D call. Per the germline V gene, CDR1 is SGDLS and CDR2 is YYNGEE. V was pared by 6 bases and J by 0 bases, with 13 bases between. There are 16 residues in the CDR3. In DNA, the CDR3 is TGTGCCAGCACCCAAACGAGGAGCTCTGGGGCCAACGTCCTGACTTTC. Its translation is CASTQTRSSGANVLTF.

The V call is TRBV2, the J call TRBJ1-4; D call uncertain. This CDR3 contains 14 residues. Trimming shortened V by 10 bases and J by 0 bases, and 12 bases separated the two germline ends. The germline V gene has CDR1 SNHLY and CDR2 FYNNEI. In DNA, the CDR3 is TGTGCCACAGGAAGACTTTCAACTAATGAAAAACTGTTTTTT. It encodes CATGRLSTNEKLFF. The full variable domain, in which reference TRBV2 and TRBJ1-4 provide the parts outside the CDR3, is EPEVTQTPSHQVTQMGQEVILRCVPISNHLYFYWYRQILGQKVEFLVSFYNNEISEKSEIFDDQFSVERPDGSNFTLKIRSTKLEDSAMYFCATGRLSTNEKLFFGSGTQLSVL.

The rearrangement joins TRBV7-6 to TRBJ1-5; D gene uncertain. The CDR3 extends over 13 amino acids. The germline V gene encodes CDR1 SGHVS and CDR2 FNYEAQ. Trimming shortened V by 7 bases and J by 7 bases, and 14 bases separated the two germline ends. Here the CDR3 reads CASTDGVGQPQHF. CDR3 nucleotide sequence: TGTGCCAGCACCGACGGGGTGGGGCAGCCCCAGCATTTT.

The chain uses TRBV6-4 and TRBJ2-1, with D possibly matching TRBD1 (6 bases). This CDR3 comprises 15 residues. Germline assignment: CDR1 MRHNA and CDR2 SNTAGT. V was cut by 3 bases and J by 0 bases, with 9 bases left in between. CDR3 nucleotides: TGTGCCAGCAGTGAACAGGGTCTCTCCTACAATGAGCAGTTCTTC. Encoded protein: CASSEQGLSYNEQFF.

The chain links TRBV7-9 to TRBJ1-5; no clear D. CDR3 size: 13 residues. Trimming stripped 0 bases from V and 5 bases from J, with 5 bases between. Looked up from germline, CDR1 is SEHNR and CDR2 is FQNEAQ (reference sequence). The CDR3 region has the DNA TGTGCCAGCAGCTTAGCGCGGGATCAGCCCCAGCATTTT. As protein: CASSLARDQPQHF.

The V and J genes are TRBV18 and TRBJ2-1, with 7 bases matching TRBD2. The V gene's germline CDR1 is KGHSH and CDR2 LQKENI. The CDR3 covers 14 residues. Unmatched junction bases numbered 6, after V lost 4 bases and J lost 6 bases. CDR3 in DNA: TGTGCCAGCTCACTCTTGCGGGAGAGCAATGAGCAGTTCTTC. Residues: CASSLLRESNEQFF.

This chain connects TRBV28 to TRBJ2-5; 9 bases fit TRBD2. The CDR3 runs to 16 residues. Trimming cost V 6 bases and J 5 bases; bases outside gene matches: 13. Germline CDR1 MDHEN, CDR2 SYDVKM. The CDR3 region has the DNA TGTGCCAGCAGGGATTCCGCGGGAGGGGGAGGGGAGACCCAGTACTTC. It codes for CASRDSAGGGGETQYF.

V usage is TRBV29-1 and J usage is TRBJ2-7; 7 bases agree with TRBD1. Per germline, CDR1 SQVTM and CDR2 ANQGSEA. V was pared by 7 bases and J by 1 base, with 1 base of the junction left unmatched. The CDR3 runs to 11 residues. The CDR3 loop is CSAGQSYEQYF. Written as DNA, the CDR3 is TGCAGCGCGGGACAGTCCTACGAGCAGTACTTC.

The chain combines TRBV5-6 with TRBJ2-1; 12 bases match TRBD1. V was pared by 1 base and J by 10 bases, with 9 bases of the junction left unmatched. Germline lookup yields CDR1 SGHDT and CDR2 YYEEEE. The CDR3 runs to 16 residues. CDR3 amino acids: CASSLLRDRGPREQFF. The CDR3 nucleotides read TGTGCCAGCAGCTTGCTCCGGGACAGGGGGCCAAGAGAGCAGTTCTTC.

The V and J genes are TRBV5-5 and TRBJ2-1; no definite D call. Germline CDR1 and CDR2: SGHKS and YYEKEE (reference sequence). CDR3 length: 13 residues. Trimming shortened V by 4 bases and J by 8 bases, and 13 bases separated the two germline ends. The CDR3 spells CASSPPWGYEQFF. The CDR3 coding sequence is TGTGCCAGCAGCCCCCCTTGGGGATATGAGCAGTTCTTC.